This T cell receptor (beta chain) was retrieved from a study of cytomegalovirus exposure and HLA in healthy donors. General study findings and limits: Per published accounts, TCR beta sequences correctly predicted the HLA-A and HLA-B alleles of most subjects.

From germline, CDR1 is LNHDA and CDR2 SQIVND (reference sequence). CDR3 length: 13 amino acids. The V end lost 5 bases, the J end lost 2 bases, and 9 bases lay between the germline ends. Amplification used 60 Vbeta primers and 13 Jbeta primers. The assay was immunoSEQ multiplex PCR, and TCRdb's table has in-frame clones only and misses some. The sample includes approximately 170,000 clones, around three quarters of them seen just once. Notes on this clone: The antigen is unknown.

This clonotype was obtained from a woman between 40 and 55 years old in good health and CMV-seronegative. This chain connects TRBV19 to TRBJ1-1; D remains unclear. Material: PBMCs. The CDR3 reads CASSWGVNTEAFF. In nucleotides, the CDR3 is TGTGCCAGTAGTTGGGGAGTCAACACTGAAGCTTTCTTT.